This T cell receptor (beta chain) emerged from a study of cytomegalovirus exposure and HLA in healthy donors. Across the whole study: Of some 400 genotyped donors, roughly 76% grouped in the Caucasian-associated ancestry cluster.

The primer mix had 60 Vbeta and 13 Jbeta primers. The repertoire was sequenced with immunoSEQ multiplex PCR; TCRdb's copy has only in-frame clones and lacks some. The sample contains around 220,000 clones, approximately 68% of which appear only once. The CDR3 length is 15 residues. Germline CDR1 is SNHLY and CDR2 is FYNNEI. V was cut by 1 base and J by 5 bases, with 15 bases left in between. To note about this clone: Its antigen is not known.

Whole-study results and caveats: Based on reports, TCR beta sequences accurately predicted HLA-A and HLA-B alleles for most subjects.

This receptor was identified in a woman in her thirties in good health and CMV-seronegative. Sequenced material: PBMCs. The rearrangement uses TRBV2 and TRBJ2-7; D unclear. The CDR3 loop reads CASSEVAASEDEQYF. The CDR3 DNA reads as TGTGCCAGCAGTGAAGTTGCGGCCTCAGAGGACGAGCAGTACTTC.